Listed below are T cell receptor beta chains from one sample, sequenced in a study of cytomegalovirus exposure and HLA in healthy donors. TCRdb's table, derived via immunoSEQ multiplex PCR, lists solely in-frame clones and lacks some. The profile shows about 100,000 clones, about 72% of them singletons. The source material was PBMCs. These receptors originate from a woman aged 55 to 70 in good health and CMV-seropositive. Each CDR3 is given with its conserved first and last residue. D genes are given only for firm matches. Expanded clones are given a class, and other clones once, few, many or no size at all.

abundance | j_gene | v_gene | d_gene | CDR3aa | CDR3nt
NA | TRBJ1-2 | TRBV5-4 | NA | CASSLADSLFYGYTF | TGTGCCAGCAGCTTGGCTGACAGCCTTTTCTATGGCTACACCTTC
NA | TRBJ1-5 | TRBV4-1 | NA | CASSPRDSNQPQHF | TGCGCCAGCAGTCCGAGGGATAGCAATCAGCCCCAGCATTTT
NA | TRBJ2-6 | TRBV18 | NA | CASSPGGAGANVLTF | TGTGCCAGCTCACCAGGAGGGGCTGGGGCCAACGTCCTGACTTTC
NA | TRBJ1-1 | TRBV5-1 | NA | CASSLGSGLNTEAFF | TGCGCCAGCAGCTTGGGATCAGGATTGAACACTGAAGCTTTCTTT
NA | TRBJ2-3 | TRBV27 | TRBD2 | CASSRTSGRSTDTQYF | TGTGCCAGCTCCCGGACTAGCGGGCGTAGCACAGATACGCAGTATTTT
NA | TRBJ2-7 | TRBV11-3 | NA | CASSLAGWSGLGEQYF | TGTGCCAGCAGCTTAGCTGGTTGGAGCGGCCTGGGCGAGCAGTACTTC
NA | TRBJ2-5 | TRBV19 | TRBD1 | CASSFPGTGQETQYF | TGTGCCAGTAGTTTCCCCGGGACAGGGCAGGAGACCCAGTACTTC
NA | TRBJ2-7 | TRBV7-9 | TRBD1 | CASTPGQVTYEQYF | TGTGCCAGCACCCCCGGACAGGTAACCTACGAGCAGTACTTC
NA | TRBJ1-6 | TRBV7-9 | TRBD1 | CASSLGGQGNSPLHF | TGTGCCAGCAGCTTAGGGGGACAGGGAAATTCACCCCTCCACTTT
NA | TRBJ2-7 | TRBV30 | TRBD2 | CAWASGRAQSYEQYF | TGTGCCTGGGCTAGCGGGAGGGCGCAGTCCTACGAGCAGTACTTC
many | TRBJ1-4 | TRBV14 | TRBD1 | CASSHLGDSSYEKLFF | TGTGCCAGCAGCCACCTAGGGGACAGTTCGTATGAAAAACTGTTTTTT
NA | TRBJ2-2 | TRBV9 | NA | CASSVSGKNTGELFF | TGTGCCAGCAGCGTATCGGGAAAGAACACCGGGGAGCTGTTTTTT
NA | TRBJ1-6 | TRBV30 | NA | CAWNVGGSLHF | TGTGCCTGGAACGTGGGGGGGTCCCTCCACTTT
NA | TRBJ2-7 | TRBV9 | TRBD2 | CASSVGGTSAHEQYF | TGTGCCAGCAGCGTAGGGGGGACTAGCGCCCACGAGCAGTACTTC
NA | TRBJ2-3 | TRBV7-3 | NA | CASSIASERTDTQYF | TGTGCCAGCAGCATTGCTAGCGAGCGCACAGATACGCAGTATTTT
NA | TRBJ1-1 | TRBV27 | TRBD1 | CASSARTGESTEAFF | TGTGCCAGCAGTGCACGCACAGGGGAGTCCACTGAAGCTTTCTTT
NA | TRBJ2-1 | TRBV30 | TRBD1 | CAWSVGQGGQFF | TGTGCCTGGAGTGTGGGACAGGGAGGGCAGTTCTTC
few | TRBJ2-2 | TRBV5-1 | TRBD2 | CASSSRLAGGTRDTGELFF | TGCGCCAGCAGTTCCCGACTAGCGGGAGGGACGCGTGATACCGGGGAGCTGTTTTTT
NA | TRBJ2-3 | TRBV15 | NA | CATSRGGGGASTDTQYF | TGTGCCACCAGCAGAGGAGGGGGTGGGGCTAGCACAGATACGCAGTATTTT
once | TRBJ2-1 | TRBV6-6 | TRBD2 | CASSSLTSGSGNEQFF | TGTGCCAGCAGTTCGCTGACTAGCGGGAGCGGTAATGAGCAGTTCTTC
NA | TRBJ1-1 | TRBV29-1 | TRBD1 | CSVGRTGANTEAFF | TGCAGCGTTGGACGGACAGGGGCGAACACTGAAGCTTTCTTT
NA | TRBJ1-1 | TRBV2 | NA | CASSEGNRAPNTEAFF | TGTGCCAGCAGTGAAGGTAACAGGGCTCCGAACACTGAAGCTTTCTTT
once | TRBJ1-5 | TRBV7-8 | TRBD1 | CASTEGAGGFGPQHF | TGTGCCAGCACCGAGGGGGCAGGGGGATTCGGGCCCCAGCATTTT
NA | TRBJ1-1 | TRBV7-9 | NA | CASSASLGANTEAFF | TGTGCCAGCAGCGCCAGCCTAGGGGCCAACACTGAAGCTTTCTTT
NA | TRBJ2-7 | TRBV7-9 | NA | CASSLEFHEQYF | TGTGCCAGCAGCTTGGAGTTCCACGAGCAGTACTTC
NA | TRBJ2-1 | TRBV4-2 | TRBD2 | CASSQVSGRDNEQFF | TGTGCCAGCAGCCAAGTGTCAGGGAGGGACAATGAGCAGTTCTTC
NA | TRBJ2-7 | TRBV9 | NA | CASSVGQYYRSSYEQYF | TGTGCCAGCAGCGTAGGACAGTATTACAGGAGCTCCTACGAGCAGTACTTC
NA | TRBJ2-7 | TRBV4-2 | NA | CASSQELAGYDLYEQYF | TGTGCCAGCAGCCAAGAATTAGCTGGCTATGACTTGTACGAGCAGTACTTC
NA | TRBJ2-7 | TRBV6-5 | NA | CAAGRGEYEQYF | TGTGCCGCGGGGCGCGGAGAATACGAGCAGTACTTC
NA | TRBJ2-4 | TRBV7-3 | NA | CASSRGDAKNIQYF | TGTGCCAGCAGCCGGGGAGACGCCAAAAACATTCAGTACTTC
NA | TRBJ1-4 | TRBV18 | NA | CASSPLRTDNEKLFF | TGTGCCAGCTCACCGCTTAGGACAGACAATGAAAAACTGTTTTTT
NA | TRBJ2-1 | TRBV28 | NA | CASRGWWGEQFF | TGTGCCAGCCGAGGGTGGTGGGGTGAGCAGTTCTTC
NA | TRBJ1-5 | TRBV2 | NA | CASTQGYGGSNQPQHF | TGTGCCAGCACCCAAGGGTACGGGGGGTCGAATCAGCCCCAGCATTTT
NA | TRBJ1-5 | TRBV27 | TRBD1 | CASSTSTGGGQPQHF | TGTGCCAGCAGTACCTCGACAGGGGGCGGACAGCCCCAGCATTTT
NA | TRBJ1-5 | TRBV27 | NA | CASSPYNQPQHF | TGTGCCAGCAGTCCCTACAATCAGCCCCAGCATTTT
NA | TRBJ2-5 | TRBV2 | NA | CASSEWRDQETQYF | TGTGCCAGCAGTGAATGGCGGGACCAAGAGACCCAGTACTTC
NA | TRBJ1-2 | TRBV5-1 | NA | CASSLQGDTNGYTF | TGCGCCAGCAGCTTGCAAGGGGACACGAATGGCTACACCTTC
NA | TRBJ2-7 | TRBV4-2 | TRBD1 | CASSQEGIGTGIYEQYF | TGTGCCAGCAGCCAAGAAGGGATAGGGACAGGCATATACGAGCAGTACTTC
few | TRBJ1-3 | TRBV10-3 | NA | CAIRTQGLSGNTIYF | TGTGCCATCAGAACACAGGGTCTCTCTGGAAACACCATATATTTT
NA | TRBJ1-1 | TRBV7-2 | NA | CASSPRQRLNTEAFF | TGTGCCAGCAGCCCTCGACAGAGATTGAACACTGAAGCTTTCTTT
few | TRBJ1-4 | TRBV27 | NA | CASSFSYGEGGEKLFF | TGTGCCAGCAGTTTTTCCTACGGGGAAGGTGGTGAAAAACTGTTTTTT
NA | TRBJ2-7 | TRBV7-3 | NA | CASSLTPTSSSYEQYF | TGTGCCAGCAGCTTAACTCCGACTTCTAGCTCCTACGAGCAGTACTTC